The rows below give T cell receptor beta chains drawn from one sample of a study of shared clonotypes between healthy human individuals. TCRdb's table, derived via immunoSEQ multiplex PCR, lists solely in-frame clones and lacks some. The table shows roughly 2.6 million clones, with more than 80% occurring only once. The source material was naive CD4+ T cells sorted from blood. The receptors shown here come from a man in his late teens or twenties in good health. Both conserved end residues are part of each CDR3. D genes are given only for firm matches. A row's size may be missing; if present it is once, few, many or a size class.

TRBJ2-3 | . | TRBD2 | TRBV10-2 | TGCGCCAGCAGTGAGTCGACTTGGCGGGAGGGGGCAGATACGCAGTATTTT | CASSESTWREGADTQYF
TRBJ1-5 | once | . | TRBV7-8 | TGTGCCAGCAGCGACGATCGCAGGGACTTCAATCAGCCCCAGCATTTT | CASSDDRRDFNQPQHF
TRBJ1-3 | . | . | TRBV28 | TGTGCCAGCACTACACCCAAGGGCGTCGGGGGAAACACCATATATTTT | CASTTPKGVGGNTIYF
TRBJ1-1 | . | TRBD1 | TRBV9 | TGTGCCAGCAGCGTAGGGGACAGCAGGAACACTGAAGCTTTCTTT | CASSVGDSRNTEAFF
TRBJ1-1 | . | TRBD1 | TRBV10-3 | TGTGCCATCAGTGATTCGGGACAGGGGGCAGGAGAAGCTTTCTTT | CAISDSGQGAGEAFF
TRBJ2-7 | . | TRBD1 | TRBV11-2 | TGTGCCAGCAGCATCCGTGGCGGGACAGGGTCCTACGAGCAGTACTTC | CASSIRGGTGSYEQYF
TRBJ1-5 | . | TRBD1 | TRBV6-4 | TGTGCCAGCAGTGCTGCAGGGGGTCAGCCCCAGCATTTT | CASSAAGGQPQHF
TRBJ1-5 | . | TRBD1 | TRBV7-2 | TGTGCCAGCAGCCGGGACAGGGGGCCCGGCAATCAGCCCCAGCATTTT | CASSRDRGPGNQPQHF
TRBJ2-3 | . | TRBD1 | TRBV4-3 | TGCGCCAGCAGCCAAGCTCTGGGGACAGGTCGGATTGCAGATACGCAGTATTTT | CASSQALGTGRIADTQYF
TRBJ1-5 | . | . | TRBV29-1 | TGCAGCGTTGGGACCGGAGGGCAGCCCCAGCATTTT | CSVGTGGQPQHF
TRBJ2-3 | once | TRBD2 | TRBV19 | TGTGCCAGTAGTCCCCAGGGACTAGCGGGGGCAGATACGCAGTATTTT | CASSPQGLAGADTQYF
TRBJ2-7 | . | TRBD2 | TRBV7-2 | TGTGCCAGCAGCTTGCTGGGACTAGCGGGCCCCACCTACGAGCAGTACTTC | CASSLLGLAGPTYEQYF
TRBJ2-7 | . | TRBD2 | TRBV6-5 | TGTGCCAGCAGTTACGAGCGGGAGGGCAACGAGCAGTACTTC | CASSYEREGNEQYF
TRBJ2-1 | . | TRBD2 | TRBV19 | TGTGCCAGTAGTACCTCCGGGACTACAACCTACAATGAGCAGTTCTTC | CASSTSGTTTYNEQFF
TRBJ2-3 | . | TRBD2 | TRBV10-3 | TGTGCCATCAGTAGGGGACTAGCGGGGAACACAGATACGCAGTATTTT | CAISRGLAGNTDTQYF
TRBJ1-1 | . | . | TRBV10-3 | TGTGCCATCAGTAATAGGCCCGGGGACACTGAAGCTTTCTTT | CAISNRPGDTEAFF
TRBJ1-6 | once | . | TRBV30 | TGTGCCTGGAGCTTTCATTCACCCCTCCACTTT | CAWSFHSPLHF
TRBJ2-1 | . | . | TRBV7-9 | TGTGCCAGCAGGGATTACAATGAGCAGTTCTTC | CASRDYNEQFF
TRBJ2-5 | . | . | TRBV28 | TGTGCCAGCAGACCCCAGGACAGTTATGAGACCCAGTACTTC | CASRPQDSYETQYF
TRBJ2-7 | . | . | TRBV2 | TGTGCCAGCAGTGAACTGGGACGGAACTCCTACGAGCAGTACTTC | CASSELGRNSYEQYF
TRBJ1-6 | . | . | TRBV6-5 | TGTGCCAGCAGACCCCAGGATACCAATTCACCCCTCCACTTT | CASRPQDTNSPLHF
TRBJ2-2 | . | TRBD2 | TRBV5-1 | TGCGCCAGCAGCCGTTTGCTAGCGGGGAACACCGGGGAGCTGTTTTTT | CASSRLLAGNTGELFF
TRBJ1-2 | few | . | TRBV10-3 | TGTGCCATCAGTGAGGCCCAGGGAACCAATGGCTACACCTTC | CAISEAQGTNGYTF
TRBJ2-1 | . | . | TRBV5-4 | TGTGCCAGCAGCTGGGCTCGGGGGATGGCTGGTGAGCAGTTCTTC | CASSWARGMAGEQFF
TRBJ2-1 | . | TRBD2 | TRBV7-3 | TGTGCCAGCAGCCCCTGGGCGGGGGGGATGTACAATGAGCAGTTCTTC | CASSPWAGGMYNEQFF
TRBJ2-1 | . | . | TRBV7-9 | TGTGCCAGCAGCCCTATTTACAATGAGCAGTTCTTC | CASSPIYNEQFF
TRBJ2-7 | . | TRBD1 | TRBV11-2 | TGTGCCAGCAGCTTACAGGGACAGGGGGCTTTCTACGAGCAGTACTTC | CASSLQGQGAFYEQYF
TRBJ2-2 | . | . | TRBV7-9 | TGTGCCAGCAGCTTAATGGACACCGGGGAGCTGTTTTTT | CASSLMDTGELFF
TRBJ1-1 | . | . | TRBV5-1 | TGCGCCAGCAGCTTAGGGACTGAAGCTTTCTTT | CASSLGTEAFF
TRBJ1-2 | once | . | TRBV7-2 | TGTGCCAGCAGCCCCGGGACTGCCTATGGCTACACCTTC | CASSPGTAYGYTF
TRBJ2-3 | . | TRBD2 | TRBV28 | TGTGCCAGCAGTTTATGGGGGACTAGGGACACAGATACGCAGTATTTT | CASSLWGTRDTDTQYF
TRBJ2-5 | . | TRBD2 | TRBV19 | TGTGCCAGTAGTATAAGTAGCGGGAGTTACGGAGAGACCCAGTACTTC | CASSISSGSYGETQYF
TRBJ2-5 | . | TRBD2 | TRBV11-2 | TGTGCCAGCAGCTTAGTGGCGGGAGTATATCAAGAGACCCAGTACTTC | CASSLVAGVYQETQYF
TRBJ2-3 | . | . | TRBV29-1 | TGCAGCGTTGTAGATACCCCAGGTGATACGCAGTATTTT | CSVVDTPGDTQYF
TRBJ2-2 | . | TRBD1 | TRBV7-9 | TGTGCCAGCAGCGAACGACAGGGCGCGAACACCGGGGAGCTGTTTTTT | CASSERQGANTGELFF
TRBJ1-3 | . | . | TRBV5-5 | TGTGCCAGCAGCTTGGCCGGGCGGCTCTCTGGAAACACCATATATTTT | CASSLAGRLSGNTIYF
TRBJ2-1 | . | TRBD1 | TRBV4-1 | TGCGCCAGCAGCCAATTGACAGGGGACAATGAGCAGTTCTTC | CASSQLTGDNEQFF
TRBJ2-1 | once | TRBD2 | TRBV5-1 | TGCGCCAGCAGCTTGAACCTTCCTAGCGGGAGCTACAATGAGCAGTTCTTC | CASSLNLPSGSYNEQFF
TRBJ2-6 | . | . | TRBV7-2 | TGTGCCAGCAGCTCCTTGGGCCCTTTTCTCAACGTCCTGACTTTC | CASSSLGPFLNVLTF
TRBJ1-4 | . | . | TRBV4-1 | TGCGCCAGCAGCGACATCCGAGTAACTAATGAAAAACTGTTTTTT | CASSDIRVTNEKLFF
TRBJ2-5 | . | . | TRBV7-2 | TGTGCCAGCAGCCCCAGAAGAGGTCGGGAAGAGACCCAGTACTTC | CASSPRRGREETQYF
TRBJ1-5 | . | . | TRBV7-9 | TGTGCCAGCAGCTCCGGGGTCGGGTTCGGGCAGCCCCAGCATTTT | CASSSGVGFGQPQHF
TRBJ1-4 | . | . | TRBV18 | TGTGCCAGCTCACCGCCAACTAATGAAAAACTGTTTTTT | CASSPPTNEKLFF
TRBJ2-4 | . | . | TRBV10-3 | TGTGCCATCAGTGAAAGGTGGGGTAGCGGAAGTGAAAACATTCAGTACTTC | CAISERWGSGSENIQYF
TRBJ1-1 | . | TRBD1 | TRBV19 | TGTGCCGCGACTCCCGACAGGGGGGGCACTGAAGCTTTCTTT | CAATPDRGGTEAFF
TRBJ2-6 | . | . | TRBV14 | TGTGCCAGCAGCCTATACTCTGGGGCCAACGTCCTGACTTTC | CASSLYSGANVLTF
TRBJ2-7 | . | TRBD1 | TRBV5-1 | TGCGCCAGCAGGGTCGGACAGGGTAGCTCCTACGAGCAGTACTTC | CASRVGQGSSYEQYF
TRBJ1-4 | . | . | TRBV18 | TGTGCCAGCTCACCAGCGGGGACCAATGAAAAACTGTTTTTT | CASSPAGTNEKLFF
TRBJ2-7 | . | . | TRBV19 | TGTGCCAGTAGTATAGGCATGGGACATGCCTACGAGCAGTACTTC | CASSIGMGHAYEQYF
TRBJ1-2 | . | . | TRBV5-8 | TGTGCCAGCAGCTCAAGTATACCTAGGGGCTACACCTTC | CASSSSIPRGYTF